This TCR beta chain came from a study of T cells in Graves' hyperthyroidism and ophthalmopathy. In the ophthalmopathy cohort, Clinical Activity Score was at least 3, NOSPECS grade at least 4, and duration under 3 months. This clonotype was observed a few times. Per the germline V gene, CDR1 is SGHRS and CDR2 is YFSETQ. This CDR3 has 17 residues. Trimming took 0 bases from V and 6 from J; bases not matched to a gene: 9. Amplification of TCR beta CDR3 regions was performed using RNA transcripts as template. When the TCR CDR3 underwent first-round RT-PCR, the HTBI primer set was used. TCRdb used MiXCR to reprocess the multiplex PCR reads, holding one entry per CDR3 protein. The sample yields about half a million distinct CDR3 sequences, 22% seen once.

The clonotype originates from a woman aged 70-85 years with Graves' ophthalmopathy. The chain recombines TRBV5-1 with TRBJ2-1; 10 positions match TRBD2. The specimen was blood. Here the CDR3 DNA reads TGCGCCAGCAGCTTGGCCATCGTAGCGGGAGGCGCCAATGAGCAGTTCTTC. Its protein is CASSLAIVAGGANEQFF. The full variable domain, rest sourced from reference TRBV5-1 and TRBJ2-1, is KAGVTQTPRYLIKTRGQQVTLSCSPISGHRSVSWYQQTPGQGLQFLFEYFSETQRNKGNFPGRFSGRQFSNSRSEMNVSTLELGDSALYLCASSLAIVAGGANEQFFGPGTRLTVL.